This T cell receptor beta chain was sequenced for a study of siplizumab effects on memory and regulatory T cells. The wider study: Mixed lymphocyte reactions were paired, with siplizumab at about 0.92 ug/mL or without drug. The study, taken as a whole, reports: Mapping to unstimulated subsets was achieved for only a minor fraction of alloreactive clones. Confirmatory evidence of suppressive function in proliferating siplizumab-culture Tregs was not obtained.

The authors kept the mixed lymphocyte reaction cells in coculture at 37°C for 6 days. Regarding this clone: Its target is unknown.

Germline V gene data show CDR1 as MNHNY and CDR2 as SVGAGI (reference sequence). V lost 6 bases and J lost 3; bases outside the gene matches: 8. The CDR3 length is 15 residues. In each sample, 85,000 to 100,000 TCR templates were assayed. Clones were read by immunoSEQ multiplex PCR, and TCRdb kept only the in-frame ones, dropping some. Of 15,000 to 20,000 clones listed, approximately 50% are singletons. This clonotype was obtained from a human donor in good health; the cells came from an allogeneic mixed lymphocyte reaction. The sequenced material came from CFSE-low (dividing) CD4+ T cells sorted from an allogeneic mixed lymphocyte reaction. This chain links TRBV6-6 with TRBJ1-5; 7 nucleotides match TRBD1. DNA for the CDR3: TGTGCCAGCAGCGGACAGGTACTTAACAATCAGCCCCAGCATTTT. Translating it yields CASSGQVLNNQPQHF.